The clone carrying this T cell receptor beta chain came up a few times. The CDR3 end falls 3 residues outside the read, so it is completed with the germline J gene. Method: immunoSEQ multiplex PCR; TCRdb's copy keeps in-frame clones and lacks some. The sample contains 35,000 to 45,000 clones, none of them singletons. The data originate from a study of T cell clonality in common variable immunodeficiency. This CDR3 spans 13 amino acids. Germline lookup yields CDR1 DFQATT and CDR2 SNEGSKA (reference sequence). V was cut by 3 bases and J by 8 bases, with 13 bases left in between. Specimen: peripheral blood mononuclear cells. This sequence joins TRBV20-1 and TRBJ1-4, with a weak D call TRBD1 (6 bases). This TCR derives from a person between 18 and 75 years old in good health. The sequenced part of the CDR3 DNA is TGCAGTGCTAGCCCTGGGGGGGGCGAAAAA. It is translated as CSASPGGGEK. The full-length CDR3 reads as CSASPGGGEKLFF.